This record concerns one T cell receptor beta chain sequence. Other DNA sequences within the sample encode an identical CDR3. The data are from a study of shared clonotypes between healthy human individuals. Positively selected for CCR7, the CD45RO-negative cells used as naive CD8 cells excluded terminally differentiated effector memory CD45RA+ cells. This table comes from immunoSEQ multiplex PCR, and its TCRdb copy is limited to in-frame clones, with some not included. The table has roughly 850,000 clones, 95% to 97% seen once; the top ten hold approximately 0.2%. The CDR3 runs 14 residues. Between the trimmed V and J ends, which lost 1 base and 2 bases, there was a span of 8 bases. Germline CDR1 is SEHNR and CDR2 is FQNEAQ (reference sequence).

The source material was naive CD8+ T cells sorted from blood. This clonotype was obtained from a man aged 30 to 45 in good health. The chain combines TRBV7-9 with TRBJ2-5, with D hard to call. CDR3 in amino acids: CASSLVGEQETQYF. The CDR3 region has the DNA TGTGCCAGCAGCTTAGTAGGAGAACAAGAGACCCAGTACTTC.